This record covers a single T cell receptor beta chain. The data derive from a study of OX40 agonist ivuxolimab in advanced cancers. From germline, CDR1 is LNHDA and CDR2 SQIVND (reference sequence). Trimming removed 10 bases from V and 2 bases from J; junction bases left unmatched: 14. This CDR3 spans 16 amino acids. The repertoire was sequenced with immunoSEQ multiplex PCR; TCRdb's copy has only in-frame clones and lacks some. This table has around 84,000 clones, 75% to 95% appearing once. J is TRBJ1-5 and V is TRBV19; 7 bases are shared with TRBD1. This receptor was identified in an adult with an advanced solid tumor such as melanoma, head and neck, liver or kidney cancer. The source material was CD4+ or CD8+ T cells sorted from blood, sampled in a trial of the OX40 agonist ivuxolimab. CDR3 amino acids: CATKPRGRNGNQPQHF. CDR3 sequence (DNA): TGTGCCACCAAGCCGAGGGGGCGAAACGGCAATCAGCCCCAGCATTTT. The entire variable domain, with the rest obtained from reference TRBV19 and TRBJ1-5, is as follows: DGGITQSPKYLFRKEGQNVTLSCEQNLNHDAMYWYRQDPGQGLRLIYYSQIVNDFQKGDIAEGYSVSREKKESFPLTVTSAQKNPTAFYLCATKPRGRNGNQPQHFGDGTRLSIL.